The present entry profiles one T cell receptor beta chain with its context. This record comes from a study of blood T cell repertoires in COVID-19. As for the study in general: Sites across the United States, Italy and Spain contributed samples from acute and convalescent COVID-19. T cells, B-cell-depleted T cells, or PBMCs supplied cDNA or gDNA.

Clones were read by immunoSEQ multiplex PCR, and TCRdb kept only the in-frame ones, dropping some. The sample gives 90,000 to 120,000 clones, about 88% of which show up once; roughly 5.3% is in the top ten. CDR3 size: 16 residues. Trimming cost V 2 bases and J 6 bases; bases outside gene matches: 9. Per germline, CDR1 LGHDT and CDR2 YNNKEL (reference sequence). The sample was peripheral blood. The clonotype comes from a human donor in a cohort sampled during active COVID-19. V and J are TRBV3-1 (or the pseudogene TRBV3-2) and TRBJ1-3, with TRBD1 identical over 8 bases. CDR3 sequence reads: CASSQLSRRGQNTIYF. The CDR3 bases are TGTGCCAGCAGCCAACTTTCGCGCAGGGGGCAAAACACCATATATTTT.